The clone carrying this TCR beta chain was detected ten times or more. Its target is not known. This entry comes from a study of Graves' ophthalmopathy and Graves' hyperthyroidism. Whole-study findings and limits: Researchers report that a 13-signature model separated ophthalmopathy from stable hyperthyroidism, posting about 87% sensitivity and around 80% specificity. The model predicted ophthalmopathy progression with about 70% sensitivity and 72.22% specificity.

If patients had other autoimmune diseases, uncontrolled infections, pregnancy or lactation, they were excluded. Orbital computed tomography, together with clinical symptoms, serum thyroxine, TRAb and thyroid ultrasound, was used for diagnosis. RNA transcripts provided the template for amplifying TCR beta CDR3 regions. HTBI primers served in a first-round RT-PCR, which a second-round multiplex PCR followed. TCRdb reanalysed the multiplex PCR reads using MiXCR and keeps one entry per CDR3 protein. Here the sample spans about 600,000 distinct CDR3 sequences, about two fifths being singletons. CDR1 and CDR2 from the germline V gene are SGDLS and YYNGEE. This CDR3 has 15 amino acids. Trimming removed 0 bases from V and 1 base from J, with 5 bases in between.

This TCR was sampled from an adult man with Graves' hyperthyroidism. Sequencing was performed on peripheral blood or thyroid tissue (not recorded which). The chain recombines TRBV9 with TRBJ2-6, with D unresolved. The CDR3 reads CASSVGLSGANVLTF. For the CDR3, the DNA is TGTGCCAGCAGCGTAGGTCTATCTGGGGCCAACGTCCTGACTTTC.